A single sample gave rise to the 27 T cell receptor beta chains below, sequenced in a study of shared clonotypes between healthy human individuals (dated by TCRdb to the early 2020s). Receptor libraries were prepared by the immunoSEQ multiplex PCR assay. The immuneACCESS repertoire file appears here via TCRdb, limited to in-frame rearrangements. These files lack a portion of the clones; in checked studies, under half of the deficit traces to unresolved V genes, and the cause of the others is not known. This sample has some 2.3 million clones in its table, and 93% of those were observed once. In total, the top ten clones hold 0.39% of the sample. Sequences were obtained from naive CD4+ T cells from PBMCs. Explained via the paper, the cell subset or site label denotes: CD45RA+ positively selected. All receptors derive from a man aged 18-30 years in good health. Some clones in this sample may be carry-over from other donors' samples.

V and J are TRBV27 and TRBJ2-7, with D possibly being TRBD1 (5 bases). CDR1 and CDR2 (germline): MNHEY, SMNVEV (reference sequence). The CDR3 runs 16 residues. Deletions cut 5 bases from V and 1 base from J, with 18 bases between. DNA of the CDR3: TGTGCCAGCAGTCGATACAGTGGGGCGGAATCCTACGAGCAGTACTTC. This sequence encodes CASSRYSGAESYEQYF.

This chain joins TRBV5-6 and TRBJ1-2; no clear D. Trimming removed 0 bases from V and 3 bases from J, with 12 bases in between. The germline V gene encodes CDR1 SGHDT and CDR2 YYEEEE. CDR3 size: 15 residues. CDR3 coding DNA: TGTGCCAGCAGCTTGGCCCCCAGGTCTGACTATGGCTACACCTTC. It codes for CASSLAPRSDYGYTF.

This chain joins TRBV5-1 and TRBJ2-6; no firm D call. Germline values: CDR1 SGHRS, CDR2 YFSETQ. This CDR3 has 14 residues. The V gene lost 6 bases and the J gene lost 2 bases, with 9 bases spanning the gap. CDR3: CASNEDPGANVLTF. CDR3 DNA: TGCGCCAGCAACGAAGATCCTGGGGCCAACGTCCTGACTTTC. The entire variable domain, with the rest obtained from reference TRBV5-1 and TRBJ2-6, is as follows: KAGVTQTPRYLIKTRGQQVTLSCSPISGHRSVSWYQQTPGQGLQFLFEYFSETQRNKGNFPGRFSGRQFSNSRSEMNVSTLELGDSALYLCASNEDPGANVLTFGAGSRLTVL.

J is TRBJ1-1 and V is TRBV28; D may be TRBD1 (5 bases). Germline lookup yields CDR1 MDHEN and CDR2 SYDVKM. The CDR3 consists of 19 residues. The germline V and J ends were trimmed by 2 bases and 2 bases, with 24 bases remaining between them. CDR3 loop: CASSLGSGWIGQTNTEAFF. CDR3 nucleotides: TGTGCCAGCAGTTTAGGGTCGGGTTGGATCGGACAAACAAACACTGAAGCTTTCTTT.

CDR3 in DNA: TGTGCCAGCAAGGCAGCAACTAATGAAAAACTGTTTTTT. This translates into CASKAATNEKLFF. This sequence joins TRBV28 and TRBJ1-4; D not certain. This CDR3 region has 13 residues. CDR1 is MDHEN and CDR2 is SYDVKM in the germline V gene. V shed 7 bases and J shed 0 bases, with 6 bases lying between them.

Remarks on this clone: Other DNA sequences in the same sample also yield this CDR3. The chain recombines TRBV2 with TRBJ2-1; weak D call: TRBD2 (5 bases). Germline V gene data show CDR1 as SNHLY and CDR2 as FYNNEI. Trimming cost V 3 bases and J 10 bases, with 7 bases left between them. The CDR3 is 11 amino acids. This CDR3 is CASSETGEQFF. The CDR3 DNA reads as TGTGCCAGCAGTGAGACGGGGGAGCAGTTCTTC. Together with reference TRBV2 and TRBJ2-1, the CDR3 gives the full variable domain: EPEVTQTPSHQVTQMGQEVILRCVPISNHLYFYWYRQILGQKVEFLVSFYNNEISEKSEIFDDQFSVERPDGSNFTLKIRSTKLEDSAMYFCASSETGEQFFGPGTRLTVL.

The chain recombines TRBV27 with TRBJ1-2, with D maybe TRBD1 (5 bases). V shed 5 bases and J shed 0 bases, with 16 bases lying between them. Germline CDR1 reads MNHEY; CDR2 reads SMNVEV (reference sequence). This CDR3 contains 16 residues. CDR3 sequence reads: CASSPLGPEANYGYTF. The CDR3 DNA sequence: TGTGCCAGCAGTCCTCTGGGGCCCGAGGCTAACTATGGCTACACCTTC.

V gene TRBV18 combines with J gene TRBJ1-3; D unclear. This CDR3 comprises 16 residues. V was trimmed by 1 base and J by 0 bases, leaving 10 bases between them. Germline CDR1 and CDR2: KGHSH and LQKENI. CDR3: CASSPLVSGSGNTIYF. CDR3 in DNA: TGTGCCAGCTCACCACTGGTTTCCGGCTCTGGAAACACCATATATTTT.

The V gene is TRBV5-1, the J gene TRBJ2-1, with 10 nucleotides matching TRBD1. CDR1 is SGHRS, CDR2 YFSETQ, per germline. J gave up 4 bases and V 6 bases, and 13 bases lay outside the gene matches. The CDR3 spans 17 residues. The CDR3: CASMLPDRGLLYNEQFF. CDR3 DNA sequence: TGCGCCAGCATGCTACCCGACAGGGGGCTTTTATACAATGAGCAGTTCTTC.

CDR3 amino acids: CASSPGLAGGTYDNEQFF. CDR3 sequence (DNA): TGTGCCAGTAGCCCGGGACTAGCGGGAGGGACTTACGACAATGAGCAGTTCTTC. The J gene is TRBJ2-1, the V gene TRBV19, with 16 bases identical to TRBD2. The trim removed 6 bases at V and 5 bases at J, leaving 10 bases unmatched. Germline V lookup: CDR1 LNHDA, CDR2 SQIVND (reference sequence). The CDR3 spans 18 residues.

Only one count was recorded for this clone. This chain links TRBV11-2 with TRBJ1-2; D not resolved. The germline V and J ends were trimmed by 1 base and 5 bases, with 11 bases remaining between them. The CDR3 is made up of 14 amino acids. The germline CDR1 and CDR2 sequences are SGHAT and FQNNGV. The CDR3 DNA reads as TGTGCCAGCAGCTTAGCCCCCGGACTGTATGGCTACACCTTC. Its translation is CASSLAPGLYGYTF. The whole variable domain, remainder taken from reference TRBV11-2 and TRBJ1-2, is EAGVAQSPRYKIIEKRQSVAFWCNPISGHATLYWYQQILGQGPKLLIQFQNNGVVDDSQLPKDRFSAERLKGVDSTLKIQPAKLEDSAVYLCASSLAPGLYGYTFGSGTRLTVV.

The chain employs TRBV7-3 and TRBJ2-2; D unclear. This CDR3 is built from 17 residues. V lost 1 base and J 3 bases, leaving 15 bases between the germline ends. Per the germline V gene, CDR1 is SGHTA and CDR2 is FQGTGA. The CDR3 DNA follows: TGTGCCAGCAGCTTAAGTTCCAGTCCTATGTACACCGGGGAGCTGTTTTTT. Its protein product is CASSLSSSPMYTGELFF.

Points on this clone: This CDR3 is also generated by other DNA sequences in the sample. The CDR3, as DNA: TGTGCCAGCAGCTTCCGTCCGACAGATACGCAGTATTTT. Translating it yields CASSFRPTDTQYF. This rearrangement joins TRBV11-2 to TRBJ2-3; D remains unclear. Germline-derived CDR1 and CDR2 are SGHAT and FQNNGV. Between the trimmed V and J ends, which lost 3 bases and 3 bases, there was a span of 7 bases. This CDR3 spans 13 amino acids.

The chain carries TRBV27 and TRBJ2-7; 7 bases are shared with TRBD2. The CDR3 sequence is 17 residues long. J gave up 0 bases and V 4 bases, and 12 bases lay outside the gene matches. Germline CDR1 reads MNHEY; CDR2 reads SMNVEV (reference sequence). CDR3 nucleotides: TGTGCCAGCAGTTGGCCTAGCGGAAAGAATCCCTCCTACGAGCAGTACTTC. The encoded protein is CASSWPSGKNPSYEQYF.

This clone was seen more than once but under ten times. Other nucleotide sequences from this sample produce the same CDR3. The J gene is TRBJ2-5, the V gene TRBV7-3, with a tentative D call TRBD1 (5 bases). This CDR3 comprises 13 residues. V was pared by 3 bases and J by 1 base, with 6 bases between. Germline V gives CDR1 SGHTA, CDR2 FQGTGA. The CDR3 sequence is CASSFRVQETQYF. The CDR3 bases are TGTGCCAGCAGCTTCAGGGTCCAAGAGACCCAGTACTTC.

This chain connects TRBV6-1 to TRBJ2-7; D might be TRBD1 or TRBD2, each matching 6 bases. V lost 2 bases, J lost 2 bases, and 22 bases lay in between. Germline loops: CDR1 MNHNS, CDR2 SASEGT. The CDR3 is 18 residues long. CDR3 sequence (DNA): TGTGCCAGCAGTGAAACCATGAAGGGGGATAGCGGAACCTACGAGCAGTACTTC. Protein: CASSETMKGDSGTYEQYF.

This sequence joins TRBV10-1 and TRBJ2-3; 8 nucleotides align to TRBD1. The J segment lost 1 base and the V segment lost 6 bases, leaving 3 bases of the junction unmatched. The CDR3 sequence is 14 residues long. Germline V gene lookup returns CDR1 WNHNN and CDR2 SYGVQD (reference sequence). The CDR3 bases are TGCGCCAGCAGCAAGGGACAGGGCACAGATACGCAGTATTTT. Translated: CASSKGQGTDTQYF.

The chain carries TRBV4-3 and TRBJ2-3, with a possible D match to TRBD2 (6 bases). Germline CDR1 and CDR2: LGHNA and YSLEER. The ends were cut back, 0 bases at V and 3 bases at J, with 10 bases in the middle. This CDR3 region has 15 residues. The CDR3 sequence: CASSQEFAGTDTQYF. In nucleotides, the CDR3 is TGCGCCAGCAGCCAAGAATTTGCGGGAACAGATACGCAGTATTTT.

The chain links TRBV12-5 to TRBJ2-3; maybe TRBD2 (7 bases). Germline CDR1 reads LGHNT; CDR2 reads FRNRAP. V dropped 7 bases and J dropped 2 bases, with 16 bases sitting between them. The CDR3 sequence is 15 residues long. CDR3: CASAQQGGITDTQYF. DNA of the CDR3: TGTGCTAGTGCTCAACAGGGAGGGATCACAGATACGCAGTATTTT.

This rearrangement joins TRBV28 to TRBJ2-7; TRBD1 aligns across 8 bases. After removal of 6 bases from V and 2 bases from J, the junction contained 9 bases not matched to a gene. The CDR3 is made up of 15 amino acids. CDR1 and CDR2 from the germline V gene are MDHEN and SYDVKM. The CDR3 is CASSLRTGKPYEQYF. The DNA of the CDR3 is TGTGCCAGCAGCCTGAGGACAGGGAAACCCTACGAGCAGTACTTC.

V and J are TRBV25-1 and TRBJ1-1; no firm D call. Trimming cost V 5 bases and J 8 bases, with 12 bases left between them. In germline, CDR1 is MGHDK, CDR2 SYGVNS. The CDR3 covers 12 residues. CDR3 DNA: TGTGCCAGCAGTAGCCGCACAGCGGAAGCTTTCTTT. Residues: CASSSRTAEAFF.

This clone was seen a few times. Other DNA variants within this sample encode the same CDR3. CDR3 nucleotide sequence: TGTGCTAGTGGTTTGGTAGGGTCAGATACGCAGTATTTT. Translated, it gives CASGLVGSDTQYF. The rearrangement joins TRBV12-5 to TRBJ2-3; D gene unclear. The ends were cut back, 0 bases at V and 4 bases at J, with 5 bases in the middle. CDR1 is LGHNT and CDR2 is FRNRAP in the germline V gene. The length of the CDR3 is 13 residues.

The J gene is TRBJ1-1, the V gene TRBV29-1; a possible D gene is TRBD1 (5 bases). CDR1 SQVTM and CDR2 ANQGSEA come from the germline V gene. The CDR3 is 12 residues long. V lost 7 bases and J lost 13, with 22 bases in between. The CDR3 coding sequence is TGCAGCGCCGGGCTCCTGACACTAGGGGATTTCTTT. Amino acids: CSAGLLTLGDFF.

Note on this clone: Other DNA sequences in this specimen translate into the identical CDR3. The chain links TRBV12-5 to TRBJ2-3; no clear D gene. Trimming shortened V by 5 bases and J by 3 bases, and 6 bases separated the two germline ends. Germline V gene lookup returns CDR1 LGHNT and CDR2 FRNRAP. The CDR3 has 12 amino acids. The CDR3: CASGGSTDTQYF. The CDR3 DNA reads TGTGCTAGTGGTGGATCAACAGATACGCAGTATTTT.

The chain has TRBV28 and TRBJ2-3; 9 nucleotides line up with TRBD1. Trimming at V came to 5 bases and at J to 3 bases, leaving 3 bases not matched to a gene. The germline V gene encodes CDR1 MDHEN and CDR2 SYDVKM. The CDR3 spans 14 residues. DNA for the CDR3: TGTGCCAGCAGTGAGACAGGGGGAACAGATACGCAGTATTTT. Its translation: CASSETGGTDTQYF.

This rearrangement joins TRBV14 to TRBJ2-7, with TRBD2 matching 12 bases. The ends lost 4 bases at V and 1 base at J; junction bases unmatched: 5. The CDR3 has 16 amino acids. Germline CDR1 is SGHDN and CDR2 is FVKESK. The CDR3 is CASSLLAGGWSYEQYF. Written as DNA, the CDR3 is TGTGCCAGCAGCCTCCTAGCGGGAGGGTGGTCCTACGAGCAGTACTTC.

The J gene is TRBJ1-1, the V gene TRBV2; TRBD1 matches 7 bases. Germline V lookup: CDR1 SNHLY, CDR2 FYNNEI. The CDR3 sequence is 11 residues long. The V and J ends lost 6 bases and 6 bases, in that order; junction bases with no gene match: 1. The CDR3 reads CASSTGAEAFF. CDR3 bases: TGTGCCAGCAGCACAGGGGCTGAAGCTTTCTTT.